These 11 T cell receptor beta chains came from one sample sequenced in a study of blood T cell repertoires in COVID-19. TCRdb's copy holds only in-frame clones and misses some; the assay was immunoSEQ multiplex PCR. The profile shows 150,000 to 200,000 clones, more than 80% of them singletons. The sequencing sample was made of peripheral blood. These receptor sequences come from a woman in her fifties or sixties with COVID-19, enrolled during active disease.

CDR3 coding DNA: TGTGCCAGCAGCCAGACCGGGACAGGCTCCAATGAGCAGTTCTTC. Protein: CASSQTGTGSNEQFF. The gene calls are TRBV3-1 (or the pseudogene TRBV3-2) and TRBJ2-1, with 8 positions matching TRBD1. Germline trimming cut 3 bases from V and 6 bases from J; bases unmatched to any gene: 7. There are 15 residues in the CDR3. Germline assignment: CDR1 LGHDT and CDR2 YNNKEL (reference sequence).

CDR3 bases: TGTGCCAGCAGGGCGGGGGGCCTATTCACAGATACGCAGTATTTT. Protein sequence: CASRAGGLFTDTQYF. V gene TRBV6-5 combines with J gene TRBJ2-3, with 8 positions matching TRBD2. CDR3 size: 15 residues. Unmatched junction bases numbered 7, after V lost 6 bases and J lost 2 bases. The germline V gene encodes CDR1 MNHEY and CDR2 SVGAGI.

This clone came up once. This rearrangement joins TRBV2 to TRBJ1-5; D gene unclear. The CDR3 consists of 15 residues. Trimming removed 5 bases at V and 1 base at J, with 12 bases between. Per the germline V gene, CDR1 is SNHLY and CDR2 is FYNNEI. Here the CDR3 reads CASSLDGASNQPQHF. Written as DNA, the CDR3 is TGTGCCAGCAGTCTTGACGGAGCGAGCAATCAGCCCCAGCATTTT. The full variable domain, completed using reference TRBV2 and TRBJ1-5, is EPEVTQTPSHQVTQMGQEVILRCVPISNHLYFYWYRQILGQKVEFLVSFYNNEISEKSEIFDDQFSVERPDGSNFTLKIRSTKLEDSAMYFCASSLDGASNQPQHFGDGTRLSIL.

The V call is TRBV12-3 or TRBV12-4, the J call TRBJ1-1; tentatively, D is TRBD1 (6 bases). This CDR3 comprises 12 residues. V was trimmed by 7 bases and J by 6 bases, leaving 12 bases between them. The CDR3, as DNA: TGTGCCAGCACCACAGGGTGGGCTGAAGCTTTCTTT. Translation gives CASTTGWAEAFF.

This chain uses TRBV5-1 with TRBJ1-1; TRBD1 is a possible D gene (6 bases). There are 16 residues in the CDR3. V lost 0 bases and J 0 bases, leaving 12 bases between the germline ends. Germline V gene sequence: CDR1 SGHRS, CDR2 YFSETQ. CDR3: CASSLAGQSMNTEAFF. Here the CDR3 DNA reads TGCGCCAGCAGCTTGGCGGGACAAAGCATGAACACTGAAGCTTTCTTT.

With regard to this clone: Additional DNA sequences in this sample encode the identical CDR3. The chain links TRBV5-4 to TRBJ1-1; D is possibly TRBD1 (6 bases). The V gene lost 1 base and the J gene lost 2 bases, with 9 bases spanning the gap. The CDR3 contains 14 residues. Germline values: CDR1 SGHNT, CDR2 YYREEE (reference sequence). CDR3 nucleotide sequence: TGTGCCAGCAGCTTGACAGGGCTAAACACTGAAGCTTTCTTT. It encodes CASSLTGLNTEAFF.

The rearrangement links TRBV6-2 or TRBV6-3 to TRBJ1-5; TRBD1 matches at 8 bases. CDR1 and CDR2 (germline): MNHEY, SVGEGT. V trimming: 3 bases; J trimming: 1 base; junction bases outside the gene matches: 8. This CDR3 has 17 residues. CDR3 sequence: CASSYQVDRVSNQPQHF. The CDR3 coding sequence is TGTGCCAGCAGTTATCAAGTGGACAGGGTGAGCAATCAGCCCCAGCATTTT.

This clone appeared a single time. The J gene is TRBJ1-1, the V gene TRBV20-1, with 10 bases identical to TRBD1. CDR1 and CDR2 from the germline V gene are DFQATT and SNEGSKA (reference sequence). This CDR3 region has 15 residues. Trimming at V came to 3 bases and at J to 1 base, leaving 5 bases not matched to a gene. The CDR3 coding sequence is TGCAGTGCTAGTAGACAGGGGGCTAAGAACACTGAAGCTTTCTTT. Amino acid sequence: CSASRQGAKNTEAFF.

This clone was observed a few times. The chain uses TRBV27 and TRBJ1-1, with D possibly TRBD1 on 5 matching bases. V gave up 3 bases and J gave up 3 bases, with 11 bases separating them. CDR1 is MNHEY, CDR2 SMNVEV, per germline (reference sequence). This CDR3 has 14 residues. The CDR3 protein is CASSFKTGYTEAFF. CDR3 coding DNA: TGTGCCAGCAGTTTCAAAACAGGCTACACTGAAGCTTTCTTT.

The chain combines TRBV19 with TRBJ1-3, with 7 nucleotides matching TRBD1. Germline CDR1 LNHDA, CDR2 SQIVND (reference sequence). This CDR3 has 15 residues. J lost 3 bases, V lost 8 bases, and 10 bases had no gene match. CDR3 in DNA: TGTGCCAGTCGATCCGGGACAGCGAATGGAAACACCATATATTTT. Translation: CASRSGTANGNTIYF.

This sequence joins TRBV3-1 (or the pseudogene TRBV3-2) and TRBJ1-4; tentative D call: TRBD1 (5 bases). V shed 2 bases and J shed 3 bases, with 7 bases lying between them. Germline values: CDR1 LGHDT, CDR2 YNNKEL (reference sequence). CDR3 length: 14 amino acids. The CDR3: CASSQLTANEKLFF. As DNA, the CDR3 is TGTGCCAGCAGCCAATTGACAGCTAATGAAAAACTGTTTTTT.